These 27 T cell receptor beta chains came from one sample sequenced in a study of Graves' ophthalmopathy and Graves' hyperthyroidism. RNA served as the template for amplifying TCR beta CDR3 regions. In the first round, RT-PCR was carried out with HTBI primers, and a multiplex PCR formed the second round. TCRdb reanalysed the multiplex PCR reads using MiXCR and keeps one entry per CDR3 protein. The sample shows approximately 1.2 million distinct CDR3 sequences, about two fifths of them seen only once. Material for sequencing was peripheral blood or thyroid tissue (not recorded which). All receptors derive from an adult man with Graves' hyperthyroidism.

This clonotype has ten or more counts. This chain uses TRBV20-1 with TRBJ1-5; maybe TRBD1 (6 bases). The CDR3 extends over 15 amino acids. The ends were cut back, 6 bases at V and 1 base at J, with 16 bases in the middle. Looked up from germline, CDR1 is DFQATT and CDR2 is SNEGSKA (reference sequence). In DNA form, the CDR3 reads TGCAGTGCGGAAAGGGGGTCGGGGAGCAATCAGCCCCAGCATTTT. This codes for CSAERGSGSNQPQHF.

This clonotype came up a few times. The chain links TRBV7-9 to TRBJ1-5, with a tentative D call TRBD1 (5 bases). This CDR3 spans 15 amino acids. Per the germline V gene, CDR1 is SEHNR and CDR2 is FQNEAQ (reference sequence). The germline V and J ends were trimmed by 0 bases and 7 bases, with 13 bases remaining between them. The CDR3: CASSLATERGQPQHF. DNA for the CDR3: TGTGCCAGCAGCTTAGCGACAGAGAGAGGGCAGCCCCAGCATTTT.

This clonotype has ten or more counts. This chain uses TRBV6-5 with TRBJ2-7, with a weak D call TRBD1 (5 bases). The CDR3 totals 14 residues. Trimming took off 5 bases at V and 2 bases at J, with 13 bases between the two ends. The germline gives CDR1 MNHEY, CDR2 SVGAGI. CDR3 region: CASSARQRTYEQYF. In DNA form, the CDR3 reads TGTGCCAGCAGTGCGAGACAGAGAACCTACGAGCAGTACTTC.

This rearrangement joins TRBV6-2 or TRBV6-3 to TRBJ2-3; D is unresolved. The germline V and J ends were trimmed by 8 bases and 1 base, with 10 bases remaining between them. CDR1 MNHEY and CDR2 SVGEGT come from the germline V gene. The CDR3 spans 13 residues. The CDR3 DNA follows: TGTGCCAGCGAAGGTAGCCGCACAGATACGCAGTATTTT. Residues: CASEGSRTDTQYF.

In this sample, this clonotype turned up a few times. The chain recombines TRBV19 with TRBJ2-2; 11 bases line up with TRBD1. Trimming removed 6 bases from V and 2 bases from J; junction bases left unmatched: 11. Looked up from germline, CDR1 is LNHDA and CDR2 is SQIVND (reference sequence). The length of the CDR3 is 18 residues. CDR3 sequence reads: CASSTYFGQGANTGELFF. CDR3 bases: TGTGCCAGTAGCACCTACTTCGGACAGGGGGCAAACACCGGGGAGCTGTTTTTT.

This clonotype was counted at least ten times. The V and J genes are TRBV7-2 and TRBJ1-1; a weak D match, TRBD1 (6 bases). The V and J ends lost 2 bases and 4 bases respectively, with 14 bases between them. Germline CDR1 is SGHTA and CDR2 is FQGNSA. The length of the CDR3 is 15 residues. This chain's CDR3 is CASSLSPGGPTEAFF. The DNA of the CDR3 is TGTGCCAGCAGCTTATCGCCCGGGGGCCCCACTGAAGCTTTCTTT.

As regards this clonotype: A much larger clone lies one base from this, so it may be a read error. The chain uses TRBV29-1 and TRBJ2-5; D possibly corresponds to TRBD1 (5 bases). Germline loops: CDR1 SQVTM, CDR2 ANQGSEA. The CDR3 sequence is 14 residues long. V was clipped by 0 bases and J by 3 bases, with 11 bases between them. The CDR3 spells CSVEDWVREETQYF. CDR3 sequence (DNA): TGCAGCGTTGAAGATTGGGTCAGGGAAGAGACCCAGTACTTC.

This clonotype was counted ten times or more. The chain links TRBV7-9 to TRBJ1-2; a weak D match, TRBD1 (6 bases). The CDR3 length is 14 residues. Trimming pared 5 bases from V and 4 bases from J, leaving 14 bases between. In germline, CDR1 is SEHNR, CDR2 FQNEAQ (reference sequence). The CDR3 loop is CASSRLGASYGYTF. The CDR3 DNA reads TGTGCCAGCAGCCGTTTGGGGGCCAGCTATGGCTACACCTTC.

This clonotype was counted at least ten times. The chain links TRBV19 to TRBJ1-5, with D perhaps TRBD1 (5 bases). Germline V gene lookup returns CDR1 LNHDA and CDR2 SQIVND (reference sequence). The CDR3 spans 15 residues. V was clipped by 4 bases and J by 4 bases, with 14 bases between them. The CDR3 DNA sequence: TGTGCCAGTAGTACCACCGGGACGGGGAATCAGCCCCAGCATTTT. Its translation is CASSTTGTGNQPQHF.

This clonotype was counted between two and nine times. J is TRBJ1-1 and V is TRBV6-5; 8 positions match TRBD1. Germline V lookup: CDR1 MNHEY, CDR2 SVGAGI. V was pared by 6 bases and J by 1 base, with 7 bases of the junction left unmatched. CDR3 size: 15 residues. This CDR3 is CASRYQGASNTEAFF. The DNA of the CDR3 is TGTGCCAGCAGATATCAGGGGGCATCGAACACTGAAGCTTTCTTT.

This clonotype appeared once. The rearrangement joins TRBV12-3 or TRBV12-4 to TRBJ2-5, with D possibly being TRBD1 or TRBD2 (5 bases each). V was cut by 7 bases and J by 7 bases, with 19 bases left in between. The CDR3 length is 14 residues. The CDR3, as DNA: TGTGCCAGCACCTCGACACGGGTTGGGGGGACCCAGTACTTC. This encodes CASTSTRVGGTQYF.

Comments on this clonotype: Relative to the germline gene, one junction end is altered; a read error may explain this. This rearrangement joins TRBV2 to TRBJ2-5; 12 bases agree with TRBD2. The germline V gene has CDR1 SNHLY and CDR2 FYNNEI. This CDR3 spans 16 amino acids. DNA of the CDR3: TGTGCCAGCAGTTACACTAGCGGGAGGTACCAAGGGACCCAGTACTTC. Protein: CASSYTSGRYQGTQYF.

Worth noting for this clonotype: A read error may explain this, as a much larger clone is one base away. This chain links TRBV19 with TRBJ2-2; 7 bases map to TRBD2. Germline CDR1 reads LNHDA; CDR2 reads SQIVND (reference sequence). With V trimmed by 6 bases and J by 5 bases, 6 bases remained unmatched. This CDR3 region has 14 residues. The CDR3 DNA is TGTGCCAGTAGGAATGGCGGGGGAACCGGGGAGCTGTTTTTT. Translation gives CASRNGGGTGELFF.

The CDR3 here is CASSRVRDRGYNSPLHF. The CDR3 DNA follows: TGTGCCAGCAGCCGCGTCCGGGACAGGGGGTATAATTCACCCCTCCACTTT. This chain joins TRBV4-2 and TRBJ1-6; 11 positions agree with TRBD1. The CDR3 consists of 17 residues. The V segment lost 4 bases and the J segment 4 bases; nucleotides outside the gene matches: 6. The germline gives CDR1 LGHNA, CDR2 YNFKEQ.

There are a few counts of this clonotype. The CDR3: CASSPQGERNQPQHF. CDR3 DNA sequence: TGTGCCAGCAGCCCTCAGGGGGAGCGCAATCAGCCCCAGCATTTT. The chain combines TRBV3-1 with TRBJ1-5; TRBD1 matches at 7 bases. Germline V gives CDR1 LGHDT, CDR2 YNNKEL (reference sequence). The CDR3 spans 15 residues. The junction had 5 bases not matched to a gene; V was cut back by 4 bases and J by 2 bases.

J is TRBJ1-5 and V is TRBV2; maybe TRBD1 (5 bases). The length of the CDR3 is 17 residues. Germline CDR1 SNHLY, CDR2 FYNNEI. V was clipped by 7 bases and J by 2 bases, with 21 bases between them. Here the CDR3 DNA reads TGTGCCAGCACCTCTGGGGGGGTGGCGTTCGGCAATCAGCCCCAGCATTTT. Translation: CASTSGGVAFGNQPQHF.

The table lists this clonotype with many counts. This CDR3 reads CASSMSSGETQYF. The CDR3 DNA follows: TGTGCCAGCAGCATGAGTAGCGGGGAGACCCAGTACTTC. The gene calls are TRBV11-2 and TRBJ2-5, with TRBD2 identical over 7 bases. CDR1 and CDR2 from the germline V gene are SGHAT and FQNNGV. CDR3 size: 13 residues. Trimming removed 5 bases from V and 5 bases from J; junction bases left unmatched: 5.

V gene TRBV9 combines with J gene TRBJ2-5; D gene ambiguous. V lost 1 base, J lost 1 base, and 8 bases lay in between. Germline loops: CDR1 SGDLS, CDR2 YYNGEE. There are 14 residues in the CDR3. As DNA, the CDR3 is TGTGCCAGCAGCGTAAGTCAGTTCCAAGAGACCCAGTACTTC. Translating gives CASSVSQFQETQYF.

This clonotype was counted a single time. A much bigger clone sits one base away, suggesting this may be a read error. The CDR3 region has the DNA TGTGCCAGCAGCGCGGAGACAGGGTCCTGCGAGCAGTACTTC. Its protein product is CASSAETGSCEQYF. V is TRBV9 and J is TRBJ2-5, with 7 bases identical to TRBD1. The DNA end is a closer match to TRBJ2-7, so the J assignment may be wrong. The germline CDR1 and CDR2 sequences are SGDLS and YYNGEE. CDR3 length equals 14 residues.

This clonotype was seen many times. V gene TRBV19 combines with J gene TRBJ2-5, with TRBD1 matching 9 bases. Looked up from germline, CDR1 is LNHDA and CDR2 is SQIVND (reference sequence). The V segment lost 10 bases and the J segment 2 bases; nucleotides outside the gene matches: 5. The CDR3 sequence is 13 residues long. The CDR3 nucleotides read TGTGCCACGACAGGGGGTGATCAAGAGACCCAGTACTTC. Residues: CATTGGDQETQYF.

The chain couples TRBV7-2 to TRBJ1-2; 10 bases are shared with TRBD1. V trimming: 5 bases; J trimming: 8 bases; junction bases outside the gene matches: 11. CDR1 SGHTA and CDR2 FQGNSA come from the germline V gene. The CDR3 is 15 residues long. The CDR3 DNA reads as TGTGCCAGCAGCGCTCCCCCCGACAGGGGGCGAGGCTACACCTTC. It codes for CASSAPPDRGRGYTF.

J is TRBJ1-4 and V is TRBV6-6, with a tentative D call TRBD1 (6 bases). CDR1 is MNHNY and CDR2 is SVGAGI in the germline V gene (reference sequence). V lost 5 bases, J lost 8 bases, and 15 bases lay in between. This CDR3 is 14 amino acids long. CDR3 in DNA: TGTGCCAGCAGTCCACTAGGGGGGGAAGAAAAACTGTTTTTT. Residues: CASSPLGGEEKLFF.

The J gene is TRBJ1-6, the V gene TRBV12-3 or TRBV12-4, with 7 bases identical to TRBD1. This CDR3 is built from 14 residues. V was clipped by 7 bases and J by 9 bases; unmatched bases: 9. This CDR3 reads CASTADRAPSPLHF. In nucleotides, the CDR3 is TGTGCCAGCACTGCCGACAGGGCGCCTTCACCCCTCCACTTT.

This clonotype was seen a few times. V usage is TRBV6-5 and J usage is TRBJ2-7, with D unresolved. There are 13 residues in the CDR3. V was shortened by 4 bases and J by 9 bases, with 16 bases between the two germline ends. The germline CDR1 and CDR2 sequences are MNHEY and SVGAGI. CDR3 in amino acids: CASSWKQRAGQYF. In DNA, the CDR3 is TGTGCCAGCAGTTGGAAACAACGCGCCGGGCAGTACTTC.

The CDR3 DNA is TGTGCCAGCAAGGACCGGCGGACAGGGGCGGGGTATGGCTACACCTTC. It translates to CASKDRRTGAGYGYTF. V usage is TRBV25-1 and J usage is TRBJ1-2; 9 nucleotides align to TRBD1. This CDR3 contains 16 residues. Germline V gives CDR1 MGHDK, CDR2 SYGVNS. Trimming at V came to 7 bases and at J to 5 bases, leaving 14 bases not matched to a gene.

The gene calls are TRBV7-9 and TRBJ2-7, with 10 bases aligning to TRBD1. The CDR3 has 15 residues. The germline V gene has CDR1 SEHNR and CDR2 FQNEAQ (reference sequence). Unmatched junction bases numbered 9, after V lost 5 bases and J lost 5 bases. CDR3 bases: TGTGCCAGCAGCCCAACGGGACAGGGGATCCACGAGCAGTACTTC. Protein: CASSPTGQGIHEQYF.

As concerns this clonotype: This may stem from a read error, because a much larger clone lies one nucleotide away. This rearrangement joins TRBV24-1 to TRBJ1-2; 7 positions match TRBD1. The J segment lost 8 bases and the V segment lost 7 bases, leaving 12 bases of the junction unmatched. In germline, CDR1 is KGHDR, CDR2 SFDVKD. The CDR3 extends over 14 amino acids. The chain's CDR3 is CATSLVTGVRGYTF. In nucleotides, the CDR3 is TGTGCCACCAGCTTAGTTACAGGGGTGAGGGGCTACACCTTC.